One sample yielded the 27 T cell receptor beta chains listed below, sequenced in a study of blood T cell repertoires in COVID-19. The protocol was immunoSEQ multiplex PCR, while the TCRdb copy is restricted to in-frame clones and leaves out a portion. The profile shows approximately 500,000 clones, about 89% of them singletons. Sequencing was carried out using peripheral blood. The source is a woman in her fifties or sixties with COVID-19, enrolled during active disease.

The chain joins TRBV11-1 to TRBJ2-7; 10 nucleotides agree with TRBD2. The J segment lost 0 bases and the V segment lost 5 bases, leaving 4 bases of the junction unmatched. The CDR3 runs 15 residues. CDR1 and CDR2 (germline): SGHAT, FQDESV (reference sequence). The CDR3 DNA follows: TGTGCCAGCAGCCTCCGGACTAGCGGCTCCTACGAGCAGTACTTC. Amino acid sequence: CASSLRTSGSYEQYF.

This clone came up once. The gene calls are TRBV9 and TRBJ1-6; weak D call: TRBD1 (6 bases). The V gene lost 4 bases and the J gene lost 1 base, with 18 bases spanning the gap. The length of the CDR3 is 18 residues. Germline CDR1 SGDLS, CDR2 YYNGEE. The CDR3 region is CASSPAGQQLSYNSPLHF. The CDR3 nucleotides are TGTGCCAGCAGCCCCGCCGGACAGCAGCTTTCCTATAATTCACCCCTCCACTTT.

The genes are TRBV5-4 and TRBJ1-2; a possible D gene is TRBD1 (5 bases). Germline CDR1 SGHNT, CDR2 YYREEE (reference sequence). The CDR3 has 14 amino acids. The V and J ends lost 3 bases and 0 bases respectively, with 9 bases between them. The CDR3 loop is CASSSPGANYGYTF. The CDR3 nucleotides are TGTGCCAGCAGCTCGCCGGGGGCTAACTATGGCTACACCTTC.

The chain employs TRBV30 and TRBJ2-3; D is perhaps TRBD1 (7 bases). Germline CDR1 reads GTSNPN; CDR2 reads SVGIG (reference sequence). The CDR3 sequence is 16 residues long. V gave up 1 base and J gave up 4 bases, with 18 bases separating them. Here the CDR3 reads CAWSARYSGGSDTQYF. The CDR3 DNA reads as TGTGCCTGGAGTGCGAGGTATTCAGGGGGGTCAGATACGCAGTATTTT.

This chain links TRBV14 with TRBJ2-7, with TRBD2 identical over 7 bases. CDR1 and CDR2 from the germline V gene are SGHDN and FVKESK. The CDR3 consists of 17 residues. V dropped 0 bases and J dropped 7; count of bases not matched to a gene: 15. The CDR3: CASSQDQMGLITGEQYF. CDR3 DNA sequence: TGTGCCAGCAGCCAAGATCAGATGGGACTAATAACGGGAGAGCAGTACTTC.

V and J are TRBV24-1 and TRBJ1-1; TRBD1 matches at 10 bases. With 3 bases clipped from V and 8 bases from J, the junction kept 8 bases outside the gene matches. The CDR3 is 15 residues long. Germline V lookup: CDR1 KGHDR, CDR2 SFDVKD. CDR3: CATSDGRQGAPEAFF. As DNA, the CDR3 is TGTGCCACCAGTGATGGCAGACAGGGGGCTCCAGAAGCTTTCTTT.

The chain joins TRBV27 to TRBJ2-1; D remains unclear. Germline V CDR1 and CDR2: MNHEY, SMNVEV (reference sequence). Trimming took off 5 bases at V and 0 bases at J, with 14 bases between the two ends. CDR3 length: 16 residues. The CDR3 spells CASSPTRVISYNEQFF. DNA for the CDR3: TGTGCCAGCAGTCCCACCCGGGTTATCTCCTACAATGAGCAGTTCTTC.

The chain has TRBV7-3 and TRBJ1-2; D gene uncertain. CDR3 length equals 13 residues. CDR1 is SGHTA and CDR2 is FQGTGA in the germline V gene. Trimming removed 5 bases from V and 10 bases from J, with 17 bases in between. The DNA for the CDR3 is TGTGCCAGCAGCCCGGCGGGAGGTAGATTCTACACCTTC. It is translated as CASSPAGGRFYTF.

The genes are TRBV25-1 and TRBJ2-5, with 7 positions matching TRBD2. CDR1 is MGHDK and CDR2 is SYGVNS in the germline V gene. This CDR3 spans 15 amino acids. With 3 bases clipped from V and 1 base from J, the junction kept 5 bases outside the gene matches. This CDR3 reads CASSDLRTSQETQYF. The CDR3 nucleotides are TGTGCCAGCAGTGATCTTCGGACTAGCCAAGAGACCCAGTACTTC.

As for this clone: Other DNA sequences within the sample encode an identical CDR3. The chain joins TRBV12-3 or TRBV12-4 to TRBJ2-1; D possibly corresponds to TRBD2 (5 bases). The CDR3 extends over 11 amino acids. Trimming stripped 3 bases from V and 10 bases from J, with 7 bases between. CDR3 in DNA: TGTGCCAGCAGTTTCAGAGGGGAGCAGTTCTTC. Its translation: CASSFRGEQFF.

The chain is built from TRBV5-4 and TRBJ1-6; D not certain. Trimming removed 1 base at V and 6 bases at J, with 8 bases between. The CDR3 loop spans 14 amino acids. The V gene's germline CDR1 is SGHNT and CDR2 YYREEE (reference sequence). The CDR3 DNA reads TGTGCCAGCAGCTTGTTTAGCCCTAATTCACCCCTCCACTTT. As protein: CASSLFSPNSPLHF.

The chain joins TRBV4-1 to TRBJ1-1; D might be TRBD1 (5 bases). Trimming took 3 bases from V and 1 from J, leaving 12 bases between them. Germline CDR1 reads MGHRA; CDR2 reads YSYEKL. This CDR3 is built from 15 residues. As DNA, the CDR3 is TGCGCCAGCAGCCAGCTACAGGTGGAGAACACTGAAGCTTTCTTT. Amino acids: CASSQLQVENTEAFF.

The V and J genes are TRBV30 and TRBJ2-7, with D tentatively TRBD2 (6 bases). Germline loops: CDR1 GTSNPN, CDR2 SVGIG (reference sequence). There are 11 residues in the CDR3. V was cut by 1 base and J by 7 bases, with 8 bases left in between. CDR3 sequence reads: CAWSDGGEQYF. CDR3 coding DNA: TGTGCCTGGAGTGACGGAGGGGAGCAGTACTTC. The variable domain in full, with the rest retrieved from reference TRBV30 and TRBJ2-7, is SQTIHQWPATLVQPVGSPLSLECTVEGTSNPNLYWYRQAAGRGLQLLFYSVGIGQISSEVPQNLSASRPQDRQFILSSKKLLLSDSGFYLCAWSDGGEQYFGPGTRLTVT.

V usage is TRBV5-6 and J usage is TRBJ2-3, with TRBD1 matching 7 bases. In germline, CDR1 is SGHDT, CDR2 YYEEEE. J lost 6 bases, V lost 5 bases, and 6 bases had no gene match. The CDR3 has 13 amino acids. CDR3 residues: CASSPTGVDTQYF. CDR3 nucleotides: TGTGCCAGCAGTCCCACAGGGGTGGATACGCAGTATTTT.

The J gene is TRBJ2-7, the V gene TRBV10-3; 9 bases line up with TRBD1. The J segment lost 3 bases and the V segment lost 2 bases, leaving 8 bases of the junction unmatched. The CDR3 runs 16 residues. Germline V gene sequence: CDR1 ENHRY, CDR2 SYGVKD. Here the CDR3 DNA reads TGTGCCATCAGTGAGGGTTTACAGGGGGCCGGCTACGAGCAGTACTTC. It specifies CAISEGLQGAGYEQYF.

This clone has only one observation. The CDR3 sequence: CASMDFDYEQYF. The CDR3 DNA follows: TGTGCCAGCATGGACTTCGACTACGAGCAGTACTTC. This chain connects TRBV28 to TRBJ2-7; maybe TRBD2 (5 bases). Trimming stripped 7 bases from V and 3 bases from J, with 10 bases between. The CDR3 length is 12 residues. Germline CDR1 reads MDHEN; CDR2 reads SYDVKM.

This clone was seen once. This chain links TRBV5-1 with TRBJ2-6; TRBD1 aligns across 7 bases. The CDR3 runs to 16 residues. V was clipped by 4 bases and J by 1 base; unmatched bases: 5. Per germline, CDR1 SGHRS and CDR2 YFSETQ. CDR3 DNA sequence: TGCGCCAGCAGCGTGGGCAGGGGGTCTGGGGCCAACGTCCTGACTTTC. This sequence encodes CASSVGRGSGANVLTF.

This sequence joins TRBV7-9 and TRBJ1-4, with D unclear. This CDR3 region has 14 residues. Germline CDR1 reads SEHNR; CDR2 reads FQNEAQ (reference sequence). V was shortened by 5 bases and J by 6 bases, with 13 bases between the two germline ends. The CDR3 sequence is CASSHSRGDEKLFF. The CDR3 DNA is TGTGCCAGCAGCCATAGTCGCGGGGATGAAAAACTGTTTTTT.

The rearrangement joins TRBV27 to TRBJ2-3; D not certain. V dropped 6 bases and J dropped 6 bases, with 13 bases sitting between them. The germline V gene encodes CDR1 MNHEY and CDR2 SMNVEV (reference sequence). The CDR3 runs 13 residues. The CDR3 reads CASSPFGQDTQYF. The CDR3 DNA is TGTGCCAGCAGCCCCTTTGGCCAGGATACGCAGTATTTT.

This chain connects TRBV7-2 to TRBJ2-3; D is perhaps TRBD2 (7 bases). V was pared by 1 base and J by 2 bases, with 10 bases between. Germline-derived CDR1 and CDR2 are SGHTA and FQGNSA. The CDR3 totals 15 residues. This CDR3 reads CASSLEGGATDTQYF. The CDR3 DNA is TGTGCCAGCAGCTTAGAAGGGGGGGCCACAGATACGCAGTATTTT.

This chain's CDR3 is CASSTNRFPSGNTIYF. The DNA of the CDR3 is TGTGCCAGCAGTACCAACAGGTTCCCCTCTGGAAACACCATATATTTT. The chain links TRBV28 to TRBJ1-3; a weak D match, TRBD1 (5 bases). Germline lookup yields CDR1 MDHEN and CDR2 SYDVKM. Trimming cost V 5 bases and J 0 bases, with 14 bases left between them. This CDR3 is built from 16 residues.

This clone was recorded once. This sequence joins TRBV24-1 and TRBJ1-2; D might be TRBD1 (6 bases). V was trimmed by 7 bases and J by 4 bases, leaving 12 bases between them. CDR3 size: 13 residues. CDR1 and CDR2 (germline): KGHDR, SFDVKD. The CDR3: CATSRGHSYGYTF. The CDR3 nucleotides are TGTGCCACCAGCAGGGGACATTCCTATGGCTACACCTTC.

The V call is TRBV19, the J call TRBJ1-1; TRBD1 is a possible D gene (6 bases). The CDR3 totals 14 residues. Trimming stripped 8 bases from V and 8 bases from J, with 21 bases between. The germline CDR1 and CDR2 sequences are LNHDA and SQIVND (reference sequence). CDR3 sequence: CASFRQGRRAEAFF. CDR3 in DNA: TGTGCCAGTTTTCGGCAGGGGCGCCGAGCCGAAGCTTTCTTT.

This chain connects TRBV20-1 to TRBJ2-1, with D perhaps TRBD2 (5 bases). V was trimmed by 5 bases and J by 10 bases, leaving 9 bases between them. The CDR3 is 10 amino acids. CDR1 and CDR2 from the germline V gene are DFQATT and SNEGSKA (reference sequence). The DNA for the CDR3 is TGCAGTGCTGGACTGGGGGAGCAGTTCTTC. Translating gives CSAGLGEQFF.

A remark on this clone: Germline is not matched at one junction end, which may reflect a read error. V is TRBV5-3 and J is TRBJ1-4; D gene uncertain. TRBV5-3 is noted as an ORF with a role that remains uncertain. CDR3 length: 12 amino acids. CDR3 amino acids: CARSSSKEKLFF. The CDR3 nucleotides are TGTGCCAGAAGCTCCTCTAAAGAAAAACTGTTTTTT.

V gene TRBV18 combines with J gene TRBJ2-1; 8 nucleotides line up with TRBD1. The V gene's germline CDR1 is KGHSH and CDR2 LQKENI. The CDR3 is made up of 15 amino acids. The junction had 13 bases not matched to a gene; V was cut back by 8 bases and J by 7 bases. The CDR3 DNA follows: TGTGCCAGCCAGATCGGGACAGGTATGTCGAATGAGCAGTTCTTC. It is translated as CASQIGTGMSNEQFF.

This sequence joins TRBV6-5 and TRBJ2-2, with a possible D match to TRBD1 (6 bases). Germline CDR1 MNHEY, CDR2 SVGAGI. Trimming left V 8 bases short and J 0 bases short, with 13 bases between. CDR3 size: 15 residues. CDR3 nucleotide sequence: TGTGCCAGCGGAGATGGACAGACGAACACCGGGGAGCTGTTTTTT. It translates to CASGDGQTNTGELFF.